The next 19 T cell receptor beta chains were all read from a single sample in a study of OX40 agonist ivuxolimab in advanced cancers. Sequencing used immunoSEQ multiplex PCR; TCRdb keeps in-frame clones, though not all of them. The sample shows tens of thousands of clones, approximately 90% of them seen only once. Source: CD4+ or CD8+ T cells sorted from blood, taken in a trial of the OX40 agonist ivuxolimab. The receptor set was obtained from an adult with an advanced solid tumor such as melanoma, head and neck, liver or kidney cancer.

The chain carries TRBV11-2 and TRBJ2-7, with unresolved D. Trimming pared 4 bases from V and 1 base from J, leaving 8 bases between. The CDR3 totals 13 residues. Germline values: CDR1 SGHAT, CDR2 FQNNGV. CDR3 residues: CASSWRGSYEQYF. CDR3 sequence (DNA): TGTGCCAGCAGCTGGAGAGGATCCTACGAGCAGTACTTC.

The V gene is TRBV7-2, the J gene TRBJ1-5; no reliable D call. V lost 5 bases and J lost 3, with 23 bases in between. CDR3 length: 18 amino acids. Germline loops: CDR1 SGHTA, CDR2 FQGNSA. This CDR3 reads CASSLNPMWIDSNQPQHF. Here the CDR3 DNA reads TGTGCCAGCAGCCTCAACCCCATGTGGATTGACTCCAATCAGCCCCAGCATTTT. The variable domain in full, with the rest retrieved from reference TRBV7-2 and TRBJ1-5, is GAGVSQSPSNKVTEKGKDVELRCDPISGHTALYWYRQSLGQGLEFLIYFQGNSAPDKSGLPSDRFSAERTGGSVSTLTIQRTQQEDSAVYLCASSLNPMWIDSNQPQHFGDGTRLSIL.

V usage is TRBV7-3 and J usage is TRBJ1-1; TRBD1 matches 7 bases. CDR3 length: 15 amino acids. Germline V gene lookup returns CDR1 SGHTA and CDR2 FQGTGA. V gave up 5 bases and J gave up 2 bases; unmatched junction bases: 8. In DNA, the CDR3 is TGTGCCAGCAGCCCACGGACAGGTCACAACACTGAAGCTTTCTTT. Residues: CASSPRTGHNTEAFF.

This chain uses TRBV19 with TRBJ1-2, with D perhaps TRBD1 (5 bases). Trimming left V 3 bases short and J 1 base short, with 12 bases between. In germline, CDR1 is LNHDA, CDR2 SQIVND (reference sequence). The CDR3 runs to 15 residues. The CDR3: CASSISAGLNYGYTF. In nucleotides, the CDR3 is TGTGCCAGTAGTATTTCCGCAGGGCTTAACTATGGCTACACCTTC.

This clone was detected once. CDR3 nucleotide sequence: TGCAGCGCTCTGGGGGGTACCACTGAAGCTTTCTTT. This gives the protein CSALGGTTEAFF. The chain links TRBV29-1 to TRBJ1-1, with D perhaps matching TRBD1 (5 bases). V was trimmed by 7 bases and J by 4 bases, leaving 13 bases between them. The CDR3 extends over 12 amino acids. CDR1 is SQVTM, CDR2 ANQGSEA, per germline.

CDR3 coding DNA: TGTGCCAGCAGCCAAGAAGGCGGGAATCAGTACGAGCAGTACTTC. Its translation is CASSQEGGNQYEQYF. V is TRBV4-2 and J is TRBJ2-7; maybe TRBD2 (6 bases). The CDR3 totals 15 residues. Trimming stripped 0 bases from V and 4 bases from J, with 13 bases between. Germline V gives CDR1 LGHNA, CDR2 YNFKEQ.

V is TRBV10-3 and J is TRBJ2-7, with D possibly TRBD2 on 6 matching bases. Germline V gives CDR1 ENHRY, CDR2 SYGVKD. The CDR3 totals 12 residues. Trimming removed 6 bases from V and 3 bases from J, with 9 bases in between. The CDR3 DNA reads TGTGCCATCAGACCCGGGGGCTACGAGCAGTACTTC. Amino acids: CAIRPGGYEQYF.

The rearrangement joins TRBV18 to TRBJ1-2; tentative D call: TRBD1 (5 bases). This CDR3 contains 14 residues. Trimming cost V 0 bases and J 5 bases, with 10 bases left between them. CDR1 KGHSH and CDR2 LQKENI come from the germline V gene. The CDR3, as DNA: TGTGCCAGCTCACCACCGCTCGAGGGGTATGGCTACACCTTC. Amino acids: CASSPPLEGYGYTF.

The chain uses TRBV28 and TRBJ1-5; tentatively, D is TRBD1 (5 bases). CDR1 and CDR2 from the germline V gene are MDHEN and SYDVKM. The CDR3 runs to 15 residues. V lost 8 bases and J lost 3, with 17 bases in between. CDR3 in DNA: TGTGCCAGCGGATTATGGGGCAGTTACAATCAGCCCCAGCATTTT. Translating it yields CASGLWGSYNQPQHF. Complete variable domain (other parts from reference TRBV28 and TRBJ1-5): DVKVTQSSRYLVKRTGEKVFLECVQDMDHENMFWYRQDPGLGLRLIYFSYDVKMKEKGDIPEGYSVSREKKERFSLILESASTNQTSMYLCASGLWGSYNQPQHFGDGTRLSIL.

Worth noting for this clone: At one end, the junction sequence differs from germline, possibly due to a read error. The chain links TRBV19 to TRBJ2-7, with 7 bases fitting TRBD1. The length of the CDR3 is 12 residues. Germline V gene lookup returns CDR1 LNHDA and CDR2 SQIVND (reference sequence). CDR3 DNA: TGTGCCAGTAGTAAAGGGCAGGGGGAACTTGACTTC. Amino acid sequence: CASSKGQGELDF.

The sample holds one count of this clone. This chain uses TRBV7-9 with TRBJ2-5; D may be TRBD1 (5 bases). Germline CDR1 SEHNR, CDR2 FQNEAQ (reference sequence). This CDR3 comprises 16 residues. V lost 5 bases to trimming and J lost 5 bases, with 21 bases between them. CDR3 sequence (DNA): TGTGCCAGCAGCAACGGAAATCAGGGATTAGGGGAGACCCAGTACTTC. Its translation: CASSNGNQGLGETQYF.

DNA for the CDR3: TGTGCCAGCAGCCCCTACCAGACAGGCTTGGGCTACACCTTC. Its protein product is CASSPYQTGLGYTF. V is TRBV7-8 and J is TRBJ1-2; possibly TRBD1 for D (6 bases). Trimming cost V 5 bases and J 8 bases, with 18 bases left between them. The CDR3 length is 14 residues. In germline, CDR1 is SGHVS, CDR2 FQNEAQ.

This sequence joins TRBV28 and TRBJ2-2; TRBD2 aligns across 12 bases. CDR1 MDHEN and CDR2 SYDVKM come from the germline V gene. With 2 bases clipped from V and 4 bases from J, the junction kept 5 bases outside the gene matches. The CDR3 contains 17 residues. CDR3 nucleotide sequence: TGTGCCAGCAGTTTAGGCCTAGCGGGAGGGCCCACCGGGGAGCTGTTTTTT. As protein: CASSLGLAGGPTGELFF.

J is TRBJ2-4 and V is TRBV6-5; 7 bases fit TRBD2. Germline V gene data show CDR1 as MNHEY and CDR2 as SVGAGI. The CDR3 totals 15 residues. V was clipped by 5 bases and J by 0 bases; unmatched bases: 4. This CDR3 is CASSPSSGAKNIQYF. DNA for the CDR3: TGTGCCAGCAGTCCCTCTAGCGGAGCCAAAAACATTCAGTACTTC.

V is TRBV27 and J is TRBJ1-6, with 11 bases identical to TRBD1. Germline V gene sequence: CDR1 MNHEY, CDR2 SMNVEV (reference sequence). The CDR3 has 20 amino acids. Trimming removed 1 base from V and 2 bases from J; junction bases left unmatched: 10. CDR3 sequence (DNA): TGTGCCAGCAGTTTATACCCTGGCCGGGACAGGGGGACCTATAATTCACCCCTCCACTTT. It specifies CASSLYPGRDRGTYNSPLHF.

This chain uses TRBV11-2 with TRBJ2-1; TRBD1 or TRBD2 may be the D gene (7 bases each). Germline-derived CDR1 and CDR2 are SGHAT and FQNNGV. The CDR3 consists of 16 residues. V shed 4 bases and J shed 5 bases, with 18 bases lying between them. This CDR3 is CASSSQGGGQHNEQFF. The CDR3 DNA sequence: TGTGCCAGCAGCTCCCAGGGGGGGGGCCAGCACAATGAGCAGTTCTTC.

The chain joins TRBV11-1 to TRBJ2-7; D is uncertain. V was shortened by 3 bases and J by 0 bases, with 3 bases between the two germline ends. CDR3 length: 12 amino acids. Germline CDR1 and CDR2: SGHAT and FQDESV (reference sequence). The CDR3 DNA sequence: TGTGCCAGCAGCTTGAACTCCTACGAGCAGTACTTC. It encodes CASSLNSYEQYF. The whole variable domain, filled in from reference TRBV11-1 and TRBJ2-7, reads EAEVAQSPRYKITEKSQAVAFWCDPISGHATLYWYRQILGQGPELLVQFQDESVVDDSQLPKDRFSAERLKGVDSTLKIQPAELGDSAMYLCASSLNSYEQYFGPGTRLTVT.

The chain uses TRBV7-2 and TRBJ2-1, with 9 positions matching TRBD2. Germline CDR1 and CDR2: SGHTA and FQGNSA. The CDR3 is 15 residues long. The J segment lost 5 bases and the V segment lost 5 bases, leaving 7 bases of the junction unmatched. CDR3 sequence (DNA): TGTGCCAGCAGCCCTAGCGGGGCGGGGAACAATGAGCAGTTCTTC. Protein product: CASSPSGAGNNEQFF.

DNA of the CDR3: TGTGCCAGCAGCCAGAAGGCGTCACCCTCCTACGAGCAGTACTTC. Protein: CASSQKASPSYEQYF. The rearrangement uses TRBV28 and TRBJ2-7; D not certain. Trimming took off 6 bases at V and 0 bases at J, with 15 bases between the two ends. The CDR3 is made up of 15 amino acids. Germline loops: CDR1 MDHEN, CDR2 SYDVKM.